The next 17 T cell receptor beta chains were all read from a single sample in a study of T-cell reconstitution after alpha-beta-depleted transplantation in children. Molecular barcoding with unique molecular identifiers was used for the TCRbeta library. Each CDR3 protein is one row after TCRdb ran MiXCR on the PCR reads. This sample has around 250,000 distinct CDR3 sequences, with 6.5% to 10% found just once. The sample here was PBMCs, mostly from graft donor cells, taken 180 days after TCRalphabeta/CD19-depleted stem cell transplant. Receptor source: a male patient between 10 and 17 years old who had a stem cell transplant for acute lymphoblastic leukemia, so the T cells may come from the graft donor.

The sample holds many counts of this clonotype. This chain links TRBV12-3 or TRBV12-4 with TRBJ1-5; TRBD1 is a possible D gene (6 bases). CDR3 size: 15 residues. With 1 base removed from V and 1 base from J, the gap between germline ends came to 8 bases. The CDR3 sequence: CASSLEQGSNQPQHF. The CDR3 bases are TGTGCCAGCAGTTTAGAACAGGGAAGCAATCAGCCCCAGCATTTT.

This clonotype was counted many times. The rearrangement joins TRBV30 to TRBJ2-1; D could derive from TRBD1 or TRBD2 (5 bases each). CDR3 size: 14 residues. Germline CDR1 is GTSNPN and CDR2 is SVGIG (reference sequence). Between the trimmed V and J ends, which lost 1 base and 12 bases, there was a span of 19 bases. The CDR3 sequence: CAWSAGSNYIGQFF. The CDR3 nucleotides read TGTGCCTGGAGTGCAGGGAGTAATTACATTGGGCAGTTCTTC. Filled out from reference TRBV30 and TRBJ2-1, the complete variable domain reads SQTIHQWPATLVQPVGSPLSLECTVEGTSNPNLYWYRQAAGRGLQLLFYSVGIGQISSEVPQNLSASRPQDRQFILSSKKLLLSDSGFYLCAWSAGSNYIGQFFGPGTRLTVL.

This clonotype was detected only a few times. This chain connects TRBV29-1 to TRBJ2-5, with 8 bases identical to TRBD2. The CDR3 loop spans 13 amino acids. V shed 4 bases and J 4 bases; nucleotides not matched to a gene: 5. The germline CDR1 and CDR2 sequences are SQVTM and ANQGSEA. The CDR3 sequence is CSVGSGTVETQYF. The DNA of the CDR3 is TGCAGCGTTGGTAGCGGGACGGTAGAGACCCAGTACTTC.

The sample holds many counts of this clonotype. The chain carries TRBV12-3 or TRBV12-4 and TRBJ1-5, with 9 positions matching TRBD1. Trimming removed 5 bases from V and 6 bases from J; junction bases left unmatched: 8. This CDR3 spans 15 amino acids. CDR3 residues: CASSEGTGIVQPQHF. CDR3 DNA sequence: TGTGCCAGCAGTGAAGGGACAGGGATTGTTCAGCCCCAGCATTTT.

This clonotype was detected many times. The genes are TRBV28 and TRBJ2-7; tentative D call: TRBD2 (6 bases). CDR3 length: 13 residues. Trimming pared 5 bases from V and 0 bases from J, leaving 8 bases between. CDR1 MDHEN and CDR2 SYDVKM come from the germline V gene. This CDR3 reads CASSILASYEQYF. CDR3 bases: TGTGCCAGCAGTATACTAGCCTCCTACGAGCAGTACTTC.

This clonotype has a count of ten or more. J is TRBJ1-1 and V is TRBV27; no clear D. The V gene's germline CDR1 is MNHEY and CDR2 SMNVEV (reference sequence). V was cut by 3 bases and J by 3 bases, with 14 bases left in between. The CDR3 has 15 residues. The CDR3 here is CASSFGDPRDTEAFF. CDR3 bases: TGTGCCAGCAGTTTCGGGGATCCGAGGGACACTGAAGCTTTCTTT.

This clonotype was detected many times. CDR3 protein: CASSLDPSGNTIYF. DNA for the CDR3: TGTGCCAGCAGCTTAGACCCCTCTGGAAACACCATATATTTT. This chain links TRBV7-9 with TRBJ1-3, with D uncertain. The CDR3 is 14 residues long. Germline values: CDR1 SEHNR, CDR2 FQNEAQ (reference sequence). The V gene lost 1 base and the J gene lost 0 bases, with 4 bases spanning the gap.

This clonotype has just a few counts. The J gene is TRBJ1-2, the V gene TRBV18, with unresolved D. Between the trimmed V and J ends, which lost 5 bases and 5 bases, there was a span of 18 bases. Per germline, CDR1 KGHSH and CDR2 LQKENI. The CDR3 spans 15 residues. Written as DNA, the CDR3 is TGTGCCAGCTCAACGCTTTTGGGGATCGGGTATGGCTACACCTTC. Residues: CASSTLLGIGYGYTF.

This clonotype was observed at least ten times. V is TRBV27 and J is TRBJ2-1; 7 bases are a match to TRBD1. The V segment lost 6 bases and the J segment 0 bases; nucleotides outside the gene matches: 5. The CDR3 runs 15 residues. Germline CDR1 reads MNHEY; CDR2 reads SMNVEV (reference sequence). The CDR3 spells CASRPDRLSYNEQFF. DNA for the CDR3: TGTGCCAGCAGACCGGACAGGCTCTCCTACAATGAGCAGTTCTTC.

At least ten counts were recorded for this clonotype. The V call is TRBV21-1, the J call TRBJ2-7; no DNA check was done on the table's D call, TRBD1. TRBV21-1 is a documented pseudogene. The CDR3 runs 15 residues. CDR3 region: CASSTRGPGGYEQYF. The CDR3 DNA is TGTGCCAGCAGCACCAGGGGCCCCGGAGGCTACGAGCAGTACTTC.

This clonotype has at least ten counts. The CDR3, as DNA: TGCAGTGCTAGAGATGCAGCGGGAGGTTTGAGAGAGACCCAGTACTTC. Protein: CSARDAAGGLRETQYF. The chain employs TRBV20-1 and TRBJ2-5, with 9 bases that match TRBD2. The CDR3 runs 16 residues. Germline V lookup: CDR1 DFQATT, CDR2 SNEGSKA (reference sequence). Germline trimming cut 0 bases from V and 4 bases from J; bases unmatched to any gene: 9.

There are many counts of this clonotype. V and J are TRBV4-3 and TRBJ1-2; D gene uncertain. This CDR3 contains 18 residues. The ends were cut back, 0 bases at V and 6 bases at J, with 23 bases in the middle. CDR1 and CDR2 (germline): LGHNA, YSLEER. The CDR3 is CASSQESLKIALSHGYTF. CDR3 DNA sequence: TGCGCCAGCAGCCAAGAAAGTCTTAAGATTGCCCTTTCGCATGGCTACACCTTC.

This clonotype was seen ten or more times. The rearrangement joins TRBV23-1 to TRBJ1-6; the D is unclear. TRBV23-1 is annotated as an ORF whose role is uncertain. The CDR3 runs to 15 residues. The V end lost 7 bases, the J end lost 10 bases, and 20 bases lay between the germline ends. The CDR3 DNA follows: TGCGCCAGCATCCCCACGGCGGAGAGAGAATCACCCCTCCACTTT. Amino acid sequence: CASIPTAERESPLHF.

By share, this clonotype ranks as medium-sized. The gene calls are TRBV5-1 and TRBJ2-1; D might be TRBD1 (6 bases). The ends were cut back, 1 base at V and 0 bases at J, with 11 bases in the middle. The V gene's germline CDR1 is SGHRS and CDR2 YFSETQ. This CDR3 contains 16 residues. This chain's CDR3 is CASSLNEQGSYNEQFF. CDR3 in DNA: TGCGCCAGCAGCTTGAACGAACAGGGCTCCTACAATGAGCAGTTCTTC.

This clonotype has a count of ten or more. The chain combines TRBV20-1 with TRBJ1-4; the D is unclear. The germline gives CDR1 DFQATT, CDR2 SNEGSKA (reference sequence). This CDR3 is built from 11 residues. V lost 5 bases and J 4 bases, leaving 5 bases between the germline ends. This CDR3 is CSAPINEKLFF. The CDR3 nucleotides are TGCAGTGCTCCAATTAATGAAAAACTGTTTTTT.

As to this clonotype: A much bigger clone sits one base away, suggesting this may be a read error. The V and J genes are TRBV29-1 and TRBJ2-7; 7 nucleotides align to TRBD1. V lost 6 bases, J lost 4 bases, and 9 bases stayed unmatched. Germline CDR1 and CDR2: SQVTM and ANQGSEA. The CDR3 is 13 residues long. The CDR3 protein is CSVISEGQYEQYF. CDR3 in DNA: TGCAGCGTCATCTCAGAGGGACAGTACGAGCAGTACTTC.

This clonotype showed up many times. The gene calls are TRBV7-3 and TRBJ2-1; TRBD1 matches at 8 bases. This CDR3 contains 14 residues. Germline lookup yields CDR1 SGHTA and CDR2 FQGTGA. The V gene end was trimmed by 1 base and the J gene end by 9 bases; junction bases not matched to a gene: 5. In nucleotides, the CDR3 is TGTGCCAGCAGCTTAAAACCAACAGGGGGTGAGCAGTTCTTC. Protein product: CASSLKPTGGEQFF. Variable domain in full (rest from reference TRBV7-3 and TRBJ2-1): GAGVSQTPSNKVTEKGKYVELRCDPISGHTALYWYRQSLGQGPEFLIYFQGTGAADDSGLPNDRFFAVRPEGSVSTLKIQRTERGDSAVYLCASSLKPTGGEQFFGPGTRLTVL.